The clone carrying this T cell receptor (beta chain) has a count of ten or more. Its target is unknown. The sample comes from a study of T-cell memory formation after mild COVID-19. Points from the study as a whole: Contracting CD8+ clones were enriched in EMRA, CD4+ mainly in CM and EM. Clones shrinking between day 15 and 85 showed a balanced CD4/CD8 split, and those that grew later tilted toward CD4+. Some clones that responded were present in memory (sampled pre-infection), which suggests cross-reactive memory joined.

The CDR3 runs 15 residues. With V trimmed by 1 base and J by 6 bases, 8 bases remained unmatched. The germline V gene has CDR1 SGHRS and CDR2 YFSETQ. TCRdb reanalysed the 5' RACE reads using MiXCR and keeps one entry per CDR3 protein. The repertoire has around 29,000 distinct CDR3 sequences, approximately 12% of them found once; the top ten carry over 12%. The chain has TRBV5-1 and TRBJ1-2, with 8 bases identical to TRBD1. This clonotype was sampled from an adult woman who had mild COVID-19 (a few samples of this study predate the infection). Cell type and time point are not known. Specimen: PBMCs or a T cell subset sorted from them (not recorded which). The CDR3 coding sequence is TGCGCCAGCAGCTTGATTACAGGGGGGTCCGATGGCTACACCTTC. Protein product: CASSLITGGSDGYTF. Full variable domain (rest looked up from reference TRBV5-1 and TRBJ1-2): KAGVTQTPRYLIKTRGQQVTLSCSPISGHRSVSWYQQTPGQGLQFLFEYFSETQRNKGNFPGRFSGRQFSNSRSEMNVSTLELGDSALYLCASSLITGGSDGYTFGSGTRLTVV.